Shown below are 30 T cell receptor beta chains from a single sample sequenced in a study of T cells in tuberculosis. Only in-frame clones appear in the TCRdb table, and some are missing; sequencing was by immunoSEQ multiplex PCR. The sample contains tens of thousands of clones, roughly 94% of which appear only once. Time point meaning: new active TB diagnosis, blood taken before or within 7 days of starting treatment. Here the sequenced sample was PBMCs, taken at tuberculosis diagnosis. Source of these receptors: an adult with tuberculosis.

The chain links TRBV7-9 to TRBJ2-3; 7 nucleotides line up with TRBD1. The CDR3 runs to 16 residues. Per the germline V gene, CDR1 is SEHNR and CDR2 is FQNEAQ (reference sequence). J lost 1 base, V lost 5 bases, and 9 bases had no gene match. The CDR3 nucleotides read TGTGCCAGCAGCCAGACAGGGACAGTCGGCACAGATACGCAGTATTTT. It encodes CASSQTGTVGTDTQYF.

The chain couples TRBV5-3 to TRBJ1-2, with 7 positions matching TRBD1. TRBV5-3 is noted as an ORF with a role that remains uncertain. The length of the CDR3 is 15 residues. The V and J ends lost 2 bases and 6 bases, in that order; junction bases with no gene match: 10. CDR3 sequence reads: CARSFAGWTGHGYTF. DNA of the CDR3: TGTGCCAGAAGCTTCGCTGGTTGGACAGGACATGGCTACACCTTC.

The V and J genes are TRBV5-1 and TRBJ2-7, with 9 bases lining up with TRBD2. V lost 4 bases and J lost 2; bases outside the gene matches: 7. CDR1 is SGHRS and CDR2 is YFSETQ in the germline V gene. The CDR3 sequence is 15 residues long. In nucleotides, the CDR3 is TGCGCCAGCAGCCCGGTGGCGGGGGGGCCCTACGAGCAGTACTTC. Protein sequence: CASSPVAGGPYEQYF.

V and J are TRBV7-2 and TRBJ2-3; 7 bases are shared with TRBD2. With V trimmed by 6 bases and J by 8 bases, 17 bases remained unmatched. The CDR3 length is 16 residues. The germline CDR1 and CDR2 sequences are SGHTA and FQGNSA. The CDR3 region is CASSPTTGGSSVTQYF. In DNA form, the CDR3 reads TGTGCCAGCAGTCCCACCACGGGGGGTTCATCGGTTACGCAGTATTTT. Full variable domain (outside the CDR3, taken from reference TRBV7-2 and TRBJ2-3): GAGVSQSPSNKVTEKGKDVELRCDPISGHTALYWYRQSLGQGLEFLIYFQGNSAPDKSGLPSDRFSAERTGGSVSTLTIQRTQQEDSAVYLCASSPTTGGSSVTQYFGPGTRLTVL.

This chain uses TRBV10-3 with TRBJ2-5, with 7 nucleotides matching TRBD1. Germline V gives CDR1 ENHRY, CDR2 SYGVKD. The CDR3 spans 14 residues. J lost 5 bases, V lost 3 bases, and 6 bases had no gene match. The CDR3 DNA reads TGTGCCATCAGTGATCGACAGGGAGAGGAGACCCAGTACTTC. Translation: CAISDRQGEETQYF.

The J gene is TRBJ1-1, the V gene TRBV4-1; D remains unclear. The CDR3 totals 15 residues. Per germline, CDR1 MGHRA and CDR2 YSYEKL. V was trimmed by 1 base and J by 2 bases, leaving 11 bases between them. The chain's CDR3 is CASSQGRVPNTEAFF. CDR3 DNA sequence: TGCGCCAGCAGCCAAGGGCGGGTCCCAAACACTGAAGCTTTCTTT.

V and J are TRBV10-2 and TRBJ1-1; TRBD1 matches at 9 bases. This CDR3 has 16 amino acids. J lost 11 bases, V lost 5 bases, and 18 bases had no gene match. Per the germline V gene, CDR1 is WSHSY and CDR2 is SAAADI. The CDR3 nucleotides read TGCGCCAGCAGTCCCCGGGACAGGGTTGAAGATATAAAGGCTTTCTTT. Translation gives CASSPRDRVEDIKAFF.

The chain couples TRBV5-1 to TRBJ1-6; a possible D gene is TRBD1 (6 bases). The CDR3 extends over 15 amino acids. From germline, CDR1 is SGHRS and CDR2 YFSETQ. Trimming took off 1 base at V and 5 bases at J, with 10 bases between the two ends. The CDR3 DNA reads TGCGCCAGCAGCTTGACGGCAGGGGATAATTCACCCCTCCACTTT. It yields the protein CASSLTAGDNSPLHF.

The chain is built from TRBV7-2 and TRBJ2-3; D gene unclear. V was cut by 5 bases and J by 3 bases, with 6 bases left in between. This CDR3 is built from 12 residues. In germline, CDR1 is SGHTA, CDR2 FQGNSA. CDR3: CASSGPTDTQYF. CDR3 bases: TGTGCCAGCAGCGGGCCTACAGATACGCAGTATTTT.

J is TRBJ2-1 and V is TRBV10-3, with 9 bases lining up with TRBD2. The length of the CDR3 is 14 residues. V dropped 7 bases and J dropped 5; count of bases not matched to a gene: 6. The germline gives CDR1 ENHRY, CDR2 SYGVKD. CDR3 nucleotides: TGTGCCATCACTGTAGCGGGGGTAAACAATGAGCAGTTCTTC. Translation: CAITVAGVNNEQFF.

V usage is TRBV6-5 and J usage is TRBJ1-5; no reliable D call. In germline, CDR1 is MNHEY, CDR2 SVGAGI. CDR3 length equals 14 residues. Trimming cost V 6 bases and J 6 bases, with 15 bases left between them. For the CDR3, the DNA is TGTGCCAGCAGCGCGATACGGGGAGGTCAGCCCCAGCATTTT. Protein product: CASSAIRGGQPQHF.

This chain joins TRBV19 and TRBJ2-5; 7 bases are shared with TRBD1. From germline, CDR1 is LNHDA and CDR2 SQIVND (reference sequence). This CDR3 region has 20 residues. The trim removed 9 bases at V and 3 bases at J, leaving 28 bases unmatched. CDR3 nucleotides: TGTGCCAGCCCCCTATCCGGCTTTTGGCGGACAGGTAGATCCAAAGAGACCCAGTACTTC. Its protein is CASPLSGFWRTGRSKETQYF.

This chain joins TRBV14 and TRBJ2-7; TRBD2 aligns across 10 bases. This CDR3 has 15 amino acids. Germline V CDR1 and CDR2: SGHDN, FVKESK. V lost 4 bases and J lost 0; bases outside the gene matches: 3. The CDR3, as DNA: TGTGCCAGCAGCCGGAGCGGGGGGGCCTCCTACGAGCAGTACTTC. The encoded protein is CASSRSGGASYEQYF. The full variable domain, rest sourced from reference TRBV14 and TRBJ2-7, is EAGVTQFPSHSVIEKGQTVTLRCDPISGHDNLYWYRRVMGKEIKFLLHFVKESKQDESGMPNNRFLAERTGGTYSTLKVQPAELEDSGVYFCASSRSGGASYEQYFGPGTRLTVT.

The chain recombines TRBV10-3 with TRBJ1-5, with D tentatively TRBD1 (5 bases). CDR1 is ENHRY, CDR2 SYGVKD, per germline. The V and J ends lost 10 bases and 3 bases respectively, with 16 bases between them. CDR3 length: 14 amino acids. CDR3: CATQTGFDNQPQHF. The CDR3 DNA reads TGTGCCACCCAAACAGGTTTCGACAATCAGCCCCAGCATTTT.

CDR3 in amino acids: CASRTGASDEQFF. In DNA form, the CDR3 reads TGTGCCAGCAGGACAGGCGCCTCCGATGAGCAGTTCTTC. The gene calls are TRBV6-5 and TRBJ2-1; TRBD1 is a possible D gene (6 bases). The CDR3 contains 13 residues. Germline V gene lookup returns CDR1 MNHEY and CDR2 SVGAGI. V dropped 6 bases and J dropped 8 bases, with 14 bases sitting between them.

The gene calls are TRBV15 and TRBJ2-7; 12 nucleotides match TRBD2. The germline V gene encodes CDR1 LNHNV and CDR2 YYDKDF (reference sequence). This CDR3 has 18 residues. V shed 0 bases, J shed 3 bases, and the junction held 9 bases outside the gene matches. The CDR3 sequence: CATSRDFLAGGTFYEQYF. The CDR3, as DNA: TGTGCCACCAGCAGAGATTTCCTAGCGGGGGGGACTTTCTACGAGCAGTACTTC. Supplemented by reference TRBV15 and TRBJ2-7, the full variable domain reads DAMVIQNPRYQVTQFGKPVTLSCSQTLNHNVMYWYQQKSSQAPKLLFHYYDKDFNNEADTPDNFQSRRPNTSFCFLDIRSPGLGDTAMYLCATSRDFLAGGTFYEQYFGPGTRLTVT.

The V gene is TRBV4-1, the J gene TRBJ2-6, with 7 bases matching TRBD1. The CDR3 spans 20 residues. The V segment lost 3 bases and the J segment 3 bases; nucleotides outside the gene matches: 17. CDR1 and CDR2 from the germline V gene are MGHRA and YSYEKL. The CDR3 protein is CASSQRRDSGTGIGANVLTF. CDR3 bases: TGCGCCAGCAGCCAGCGACGGGACAGTGGAACCGGCATTGGGGCCAACGTCCTGACTTTC.

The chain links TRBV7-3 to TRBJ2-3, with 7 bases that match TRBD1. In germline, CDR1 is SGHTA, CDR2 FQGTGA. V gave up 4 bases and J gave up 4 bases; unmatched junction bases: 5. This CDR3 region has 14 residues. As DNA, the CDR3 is TGTGCCAGCAGCTCCCGGACAGGTGCAGATACGCAGTATTTT. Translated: CASSSRTGADTQYF.

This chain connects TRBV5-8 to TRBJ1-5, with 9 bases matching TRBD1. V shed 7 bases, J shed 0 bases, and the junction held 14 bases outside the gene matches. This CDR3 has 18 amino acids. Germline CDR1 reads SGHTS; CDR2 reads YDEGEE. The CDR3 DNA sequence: TGTGCCAGCGCCCTCTTTTATGCGACAGGGGGTAGCAATCAGCCCCAGCATTTT. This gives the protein CASALFYATGGSNQPQHF.

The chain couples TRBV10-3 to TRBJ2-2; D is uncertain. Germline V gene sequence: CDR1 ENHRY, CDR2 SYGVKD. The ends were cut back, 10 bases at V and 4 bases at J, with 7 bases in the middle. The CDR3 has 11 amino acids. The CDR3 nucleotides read TGTGCCACCAGCTTCACCGGGGAGCTGTTTTTT. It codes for CATSFTGELFF.

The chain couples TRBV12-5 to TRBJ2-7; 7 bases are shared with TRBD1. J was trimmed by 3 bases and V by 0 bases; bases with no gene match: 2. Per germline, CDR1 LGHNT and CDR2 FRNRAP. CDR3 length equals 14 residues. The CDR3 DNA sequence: TGTGCTAGTGGTTTGGTACCAGGGGGCTACGAGCAGTACTTC. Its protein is CASGLVPGGYEQYF. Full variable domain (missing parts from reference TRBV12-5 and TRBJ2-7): DARVTQTPRHKVTEMGQEVTMRCQPILGHNTVFWYRQTMMQGLELLAYFRNRAPLDDSGMPKDRFSAEMPDATLATLKIQPSEPRDSAVYFCASGLVPGGYEQYFGPGTRLTVT.

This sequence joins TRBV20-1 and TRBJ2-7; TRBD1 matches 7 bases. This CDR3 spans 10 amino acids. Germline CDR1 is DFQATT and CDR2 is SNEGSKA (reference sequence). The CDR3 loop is CSVKQGLQYF. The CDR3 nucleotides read TGCAGCGTGAAACAGGGGCTGCAGTACTTC.

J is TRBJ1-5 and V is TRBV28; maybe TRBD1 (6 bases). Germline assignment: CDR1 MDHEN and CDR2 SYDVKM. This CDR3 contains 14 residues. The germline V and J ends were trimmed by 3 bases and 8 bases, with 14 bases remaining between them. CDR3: CASSLGGQFKPQHF. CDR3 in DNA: TGTGCCAGCAGTTTGGGGGGGCAATTCAAGCCCCAGCATTTT. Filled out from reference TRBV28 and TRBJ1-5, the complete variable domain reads DVKVTQSSRYLVKRTGEKVFLECVQDMDHENMFWYRQDPGLGLRLIYFSYDVKMKEKGDIPEGYSVSREKKERFSLILESASTNQTSMYLCASSLGGQFKPQHFGDGTRLSIL.

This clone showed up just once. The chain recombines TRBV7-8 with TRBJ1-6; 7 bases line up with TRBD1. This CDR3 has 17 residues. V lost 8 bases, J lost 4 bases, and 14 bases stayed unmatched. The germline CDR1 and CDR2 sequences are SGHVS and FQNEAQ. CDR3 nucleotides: TGTGCCAGCCACGCGGCCTCACCGGGACAGTATAATTCACCCCTCCACTTT. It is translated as CASHAASPGQYNSPLHF.

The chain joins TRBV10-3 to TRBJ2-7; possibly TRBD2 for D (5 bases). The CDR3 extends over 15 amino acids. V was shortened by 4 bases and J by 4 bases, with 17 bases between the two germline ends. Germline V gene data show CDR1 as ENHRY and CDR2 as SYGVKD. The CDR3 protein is CAISGGQRVAYEQYF. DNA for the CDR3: TGTGCCATCAGTGGCGGGCAGCGAGTGGCTTACGAGCAGTACTTC.

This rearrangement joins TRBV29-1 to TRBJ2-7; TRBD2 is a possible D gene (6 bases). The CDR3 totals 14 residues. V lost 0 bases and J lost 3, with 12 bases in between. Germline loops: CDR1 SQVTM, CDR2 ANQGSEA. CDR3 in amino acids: CSVEDPFGSYEQYF. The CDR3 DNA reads TGCAGCGTTGAAGATCCCTTCGGGAGCTACGAGCAGTACTTC.

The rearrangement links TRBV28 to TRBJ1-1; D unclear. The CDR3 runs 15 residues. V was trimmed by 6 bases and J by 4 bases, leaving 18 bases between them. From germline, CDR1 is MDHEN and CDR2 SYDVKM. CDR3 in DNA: TGTGCCAGCAGCCTATCTGCTGGAGGGATCACTGAAGCTTTCTTT. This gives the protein CASSLSAGGITEAFF.

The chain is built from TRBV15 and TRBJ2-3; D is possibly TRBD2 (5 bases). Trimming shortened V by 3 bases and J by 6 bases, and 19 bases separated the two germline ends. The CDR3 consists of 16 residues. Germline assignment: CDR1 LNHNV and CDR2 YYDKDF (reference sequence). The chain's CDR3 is CATSSGLDGRLDTQYF. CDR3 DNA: TGTGCCACCAGCAGTGGACTCGACGGCCGTTTGGATACGCAGTATTTT.

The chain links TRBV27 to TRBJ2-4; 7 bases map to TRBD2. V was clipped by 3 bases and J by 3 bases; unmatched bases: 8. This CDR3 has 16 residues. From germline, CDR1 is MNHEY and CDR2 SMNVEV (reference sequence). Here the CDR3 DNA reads TGTGCCAGCAGTTTTAGAAAATGGGGGGGCAAAAACATTCAGTACTTC. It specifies CASSFRKWGGKNIQYF.

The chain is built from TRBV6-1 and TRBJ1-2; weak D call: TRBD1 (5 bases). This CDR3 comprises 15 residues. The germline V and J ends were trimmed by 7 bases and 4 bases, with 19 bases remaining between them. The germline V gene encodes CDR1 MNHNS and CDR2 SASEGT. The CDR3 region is CASTVEPGGFYGYTF. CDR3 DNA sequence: TGTGCCAGCACCGTTGAACCCGGGGGATTCTATGGCTACACCTTC.